The 14 T cell receptor beta chains in this list originate from one sample, sequenced in a study of vaccination effects on CD4 cells after COVID-19. Assay: immunoSEQ multiplex PCR; the TCRdb copy retains only in-frame clones and omits some. Among fewer than 75,000 clones listed, just under 80% were seen once. The antigens for these receptors are not known. The culture ran for approximately nine days before CD4+ T cells were isolated. Everyone in the study got two shots of either the BNT162b2 or mRNA-1273 vaccine. Sample: CD4+ T cells from PBMCs cultured without peptide, taken after COVID-19 vaccination. The receptors shown here come from a human donor who received a COVID-19 vaccine.

The chain employs TRBV3-1 (or the pseudogene TRBV3-2) and TRBJ1-1, with D perhaps TRBD1 (6 bases). The V gene's germline CDR1 is LGHDT and CDR2 YNNKEL (reference sequence). Trimming removed 4 bases from V and 4 bases from J, with 13 bases in between. The CDR3 totals 14 residues. The CDR3 coding sequence is TGTGCCAGCAGCCCCTCAGCGGGGGCCACTGAAGCTTTCTTT. Its translation is CASSPSAGATEAFF.

This sequence joins TRBV7-9 and TRBJ2-5; 8 positions match TRBD1. This CDR3 is 15 amino acids long. Germline lookup yields CDR1 SEHNR and CDR2 FQNEAQ (reference sequence). The J segment lost 2 bases and the V segment lost 5 bases, leaving 7 bases of the junction unmatched. Here the CDR3 DNA reads TGTGCCAGCAGCCCCCGGACAGGGTGGCAAGAGACCCAGTACTTC. Translation: CASSPRTGWQETQYF.

The chain links TRBV5-1 to TRBJ2-5; 11 bases agree with TRBD1. The CDR3 spans 15 residues. CDR1 and CDR2 from the germline V gene are SGHRS and YFSETQ. With 0 bases clipped from V and 4 bases from J, the junction kept 2 bases outside the gene matches. CDR3 sequence reads: CASSLVGTGGETQYF. For the CDR3, the DNA is TGCGCCAGCAGCTTGGTTGGGACAGGGGGAGAGACCCAGTACTTC.

This sequence joins TRBV30 and TRBJ2-5; D remains ambiguous. V dropped 2 bases and J dropped 7 bases, with 14 bases sitting between them. The CDR3 totals 13 residues. Germline V lookup: CDR1 GTSNPN, CDR2 SVGIG (reference sequence). The CDR3 region has the DNA TGTGCCTGGAGTTCATGGACCGGCGGGACCCAGTACTTC. Translating gives CAWSSWTGGTQYF.

This chain joins TRBV18 and TRBJ2-7; TRBD1 matches 12 bases. The germline V gene encodes CDR1 KGHSH and CDR2 LQKENI. V gave up 2 bases and J gave up 5 bases; unmatched junction bases: 4. This CDR3 spans 15 amino acids. This CDR3 is CASSPGTGGKNEQYF. The CDR3 DNA reads TGTGCCAGCTCACCAGGGACAGGGGGCAAAAACGAGCAGTACTTC.

The rearrangement uses TRBV3-1 (or the pseudogene TRBV3-2) and TRBJ2-3; D gene uncertain. CDR1 and CDR2 (germline): LGHDT, YNNKEL (reference sequence). Trimming shortened V by 0 bases and J by 6 bases, and 7 bases separated the two germline ends. CDR3 length: 13 amino acids. CDR3 protein: CASSQDMYDTQYF. Here the CDR3 DNA reads TGTGCCAGCAGCCAAGATATGTACGATACGCAGTATTTT.

J is TRBJ2-3 and V is TRBV12-5; 8 positions agree with TRBD2. The germline V gene encodes CDR1 LGHNT and CDR2 FRNRAP. The CDR3 is made up of 16 amino acids. V gave up 5 bases and J gave up 1 base; unmatched junction bases: 8. The chain's CDR3 is CASGPLSGAGTDTQYF. CDR3 coding DNA: TGTGCTAGTGGTCCACTTAGCGGGGCCGGCACAGATACGCAGTATTTT.

V and J are TRBV7-2 and TRBJ1-4; 7 nucleotides line up with TRBD1. This CDR3 contains 15 residues. The germline V gene encodes CDR1 SGHTA and CDR2 FQGNSA. The ends lost 4 bases at V and 8 bases at J; junction bases unmatched: 10. The CDR3 protein is CASSWTGLVREKLFF. CDR3 nucleotides: TGTGCCAGCAGCTGGACAGGTCTCGTAAGAGAAAAACTGTTTTTT.

The rearrangement joins TRBV19 to TRBJ2-1, with D perhaps matching TRBD1 or TRBD2 (5 bases each). Germline values: CDR1 LNHDA, CDR2 SQIVND (reference sequence). V was clipped by 5 bases and J by 7 bases, with 12 bases between them. The CDR3 spans 13 residues. The CDR3 nucleotides are TGTGCCAGTAGTGCGGGTCGGACAAATGAGCAGTTCTTC. Protein: CASSAGRTNEQFF. The full variable domain, completed using reference TRBV19 and TRBJ2-1, is DGGITQSPKYLFRKEGQNVTLSCEQNLNHDAMYWYRQDPGQGLRLIYYSQIVNDFQKGDIAEGYSVSREKKESFPLTVTSAQKNPTAFYLCASSAGRTNEQFFGPGTRLTVL.

The chain combines TRBV19 with TRBJ2-7, with D tentatively TRBD1 (7 bases). The ends were cut back, 4 bases at V and 3 bases at J, with 16 bases in the middle. Germline V gene lookup returns CDR1 LNHDA and CDR2 SQIVND (reference sequence). The CDR3 is made up of 15 amino acids. CDR3 protein: CASSRRQGSGYEQYF. DNA for the CDR3: TGTGCCAGTAGTAGGCGACAGGGTAGCGGCTACGAGCAGTACTTC. The full variable domain, completed using reference TRBV19 and TRBJ2-7, is DGGITQSPKYLFRKEGQNVTLSCEQNLNHDAMYWYRQDPGQGLRLIYYSQIVNDFQKGDIAEGYSVSREKKESFPLTVTSAQKNPTAFYLCASSRRQGSGYEQYFGPGTRLTVT.

This chain links TRBV24-1 with TRBJ2-3; either TRBD1 or TRBD2 may supply D (5 bases each). V lost 4 bases and J lost 3, with 34 bases in between. The CDR3 is 22 residues long. The germline gives CDR1 KGHDR, CDR2 SFDVKD. The CDR3 here is CATSDPIEGAKGSSTPTDTQYF. The CDR3 region has the DNA TGTGCCACCAGTGACCCGATAGAGGGAGCCAAGGGGTCATCCACACCAACAGATACGCAGTATTTT.

This chain links TRBV2 with TRBJ2-7, with TRBD2 matching 13 bases. With V trimmed by 8 bases and J by 4 bases, 5 bases remained unmatched. Germline assignment: CDR1 SNHLY and CDR2 FYNNEI. The CDR3 runs to 14 residues. In DNA, the CDR3 is TGTGCCAGCGAGGGACTAGCGGGAATATACGAGCAGTACTTC. Amino acid sequence: CASEGLAGIYEQYF.

The chain has TRBV6-5 and TRBJ2-2; D possibly corresponds to TRBD2 (6 bases). The CDR3 sequence is 16 residues long. Germline V lookup: CDR1 MNHEY, CDR2 SVGAGI. Trimming shortened V by 0 bases and J by 3 bases, and 11 bases separated the two germline ends. CDR3 sequence reads: CASSYSIGGYTGELFF. The CDR3 coding sequence is TGTGCCAGCAGTTACTCGATAGGAGGGTACACCGGGGAGCTGTTTTTT.

This chain joins TRBV6-1 and TRBJ1-3; tentatively, D is TRBD1 (5 bases). Trimming removed 4 bases at V and 0 bases at J, with 16 bases between. Germline lookup yields CDR1 MNHNS and CDR2 SASEGT. The CDR3 sequence is 17 residues long. For the CDR3, the DNA is TGTGCCAGCAGTGTAAGACAGACTAGTAGCTCTGGAAACACCATATATTTT. It specifies CASSVRQTSSSGNTIYF.